What follows are 27 T cell receptor beta chains derived from one specimen sequenced in a study of long-term antiretroviral therapy in people with HIV. Researchers ran immunoSEQ v3.0 at survey level. TCRdb's table, derived via immunoSEQ multiplex PCR, lists solely in-frame clones and lacks some. The table lists 20,000 to 30,000 clones, roughly 85% of them singletons. The sequencing here drew on unsorted PBMCs, taken 1.2 years after starting antiretroviral therapy. The receptors stem from a middle-aged woman with HIV.

The V and J genes are TRBV9 and TRBJ2-7, with D perhaps matching TRBD1 (5 bases). CDR1 is SGDLS, CDR2 YYNGEE, per germline. Trimming stripped 0 bases from V and 0 bases from J, with 7 bases between. The CDR3 sequence is 14 residues long. The CDR3 loop is CASSVGQRSYEQYF. The CDR3 DNA reads as TGTGCCAGCAGCGTAGGACAGCGCTCCTACGAGCAGTACTTC.

The gene calls are TRBV9 and TRBJ1-1, with D unresolved. Trimming shortened V by 3 bases and J by 4 bases, and 4 bases separated the two germline ends. Germline V gene lookup returns CDR1 SGDLS and CDR2 YYNGEE. The length of the CDR3 is 11 residues. This chain's CDR3 is CASSASTEAFF. DNA of the CDR3: TGTGCCAGCAGCGCCTCCACTGAAGCTTTCTTT. The full variable domain, completed using reference TRBV9 and TRBJ1-1, is DSGVTQTPKHLITATGQRVTLRCSPRSGDLSVYWYQQSLDQGLQFLIQYYNGEERAKGNILERFSAQQFPDLHSELNLSSLELGDSALYFCASSASTEAFFGQGTRLTVV.

The chain joins TRBV12-1 to TRBJ1-3. TRBV12-1 is noted as a pseudogene. The CDR3 runs 15 residues. The CDR3 DNA is TGTGCCAGCTGCCCGGGGTTCCCCTCTGGAAACACCATATATTTT. Translated, it gives CASCPGFPSGNTIYF.

This clone was found once. The chain has TRBV18 and TRBJ1-2, with 7 bases identical to TRBD1. CDR3 length equals 16 residues. The germline gives CDR1 KGHSH, CDR2 LQKENI. V lost 5 bases and J lost 2; bases outside the gene matches: 11. The CDR3 loop is CASSGVEGAMNYGYTF. CDR3 DNA sequence: TGTGCCAGCTCAGGCGTGGAGGGGGCAATGAACTATGGCTACACCTTC.

V gene TRBV18 combines with J gene TRBJ2-3; no clear D gene. V lost 0 bases and J 6 bases, leaving 4 bases between the germline ends. The CDR3 contains 12 residues. The germline gives CDR1 KGHSH, CDR2 LQKENI. The CDR3 coding sequence is TGTGCCAGCTCACCACCTCGGGATACGCAGTATTTT. Translation gives CASSPPRDTQYF.

The V and J genes are TRBV6-5 and TRBJ2-1; TRBD2 aligns across 15 bases. The germline V gene has CDR1 MNHEY and CDR2 SVGAGI. J was trimmed by 5 bases and V by 6 bases; bases with no gene match: 2. This CDR3 region has 15 residues. The CDR3 loop is CASRGLAGGNNEQFF. The CDR3 bases are TGTGCCAGCAGGGGACTAGCGGGGGGCAACAATGAGCAGTTCTTC.

V gene TRBV5-6 combines with J gene TRBJ2-4; D gene unclear. The CDR3 has 16 amino acids. With 4 bases removed from V and 0 bases from J, the gap between germline ends came to 14 bases. Looked up from germline, CDR1 is SGHDT and CDR2 is YYEEEE. The CDR3 DNA follows: TGTGCCAGCAGCATTGGACCACCCCCAGCCAAAAACATTCAGTACTTC. Translating gives CASSIGPPPAKNIQYF.

The chain employs TRBV7-2 and TRBJ2-5, with D perhaps TRBD2 (7 bases). V was clipped by 2 bases and J by 9 bases, with 25 bases between them. This CDR3 comprises 17 residues. The germline V gene has CDR1 SGHTA and CDR2 FQGNSA. CDR3 nucleotides: TGTGCCAGCAGCTTAAGAGGTGGGGGGGGCCCGGGGTTGGCCCAGTACTTC. Translation gives CASSLRGGGGPGLAQYF. Supplemented by reference TRBV7-2 and TRBJ2-5, the full variable domain reads GAGVSQSPSNKVTEKGKDVELRCDPISGHTALYWYRQSLGQGLEFLIYFQGNSAPDKSGLPSDRFSAERTGGSVSTLTIQRTQQEDSAVYLCASSLRGGGGPGLAQYFGPGTRLLVL.

The rearrangement uses TRBV5-1 and TRBJ1-1; TRBD1 is a possible D gene (5 bases). This CDR3 region has 15 residues. The V end lost 6 bases, the J end lost 3 bases, and 18 bases lay between the germline ends. Germline CDR1 SGHRS, CDR2 YFSETQ. CDR3 amino acids: CASNPQPLGDTEAFF. The DNA of the CDR3 is TGCGCCAGCAACCCACAACCCCTAGGGGACACTGAAGCTTTCTTT.

V and J are TRBV6-1 and TRBJ1-2; D remains ambiguous. This CDR3 spans 13 amino acids. The ends were cut back, 0 bases at V and 1 base at J, with 3 bases in the middle. Looked up from germline, CDR1 is MNHNS and CDR2 is SASEGT. The CDR3 DNA follows: TGTGCCAGCAGTGAAGCCAATAACTATGGCTACACCTTC. This sequence encodes CASSEANNYGYTF.

This chain connects TRBV5-6 to TRBJ1-1, with D possibly TRBD1 on 5 matching bases. CDR3 length equals 15 residues. The germline CDR1 and CDR2 sequences are SGHDT and YYEEEE. V was pared by 3 bases and J by 6 bases, with 18 bases between. The CDR3 DNA is TGTGCCAGCAGCTGGATGGGACCCGGAGGGCCTGAAGCTTTCTTT. Translation gives CASSWMGPGGPEAFF.

This clone has only one observation. The chain combines TRBV7-2 with TRBJ1-1; D is uncertain. The V and J ends lost 0 bases and 1 base respectively, with 6 bases between them. CDR3 length equals 14 residues. Looked up from germline, CDR1 is SGHTA and CDR2 is FQGNSA. For the CDR3, the DNA is TGTGCCAGCAGCTTAGCCAGCTCGAACACTGAAGCTTTCTTT. Translation gives CASSLASSNTEAFF.

This chain joins TRBV2 and TRBJ1-5; possibly TRBD1 for D (5 bases). V was cut by 6 bases and J by 2 bases, with 14 bases left in between. CDR3 size: 15 residues. Germline CDR1 SNHLY, CDR2 FYNNEI. CDR3 DNA sequence: TGTGCCAGCAGCCGCGGGGACGTGGGCAATCAGCCCCAGCATTTT. Translating it yields CASSRGDVGNQPQHF. Variable domain in full (rest from reference TRBV2 and TRBJ1-5): EPEVTQTPSHQVTQMGQEVILRCVPISNHLYFYWYRQILGQKVEFLVSFYNNEISEKSEIFDDQFSVERPDGSNFTLKIRSTKLEDSAMYFCASSRGDVGNQPQHFGDGTRLSIL.

The sample holds a few counts of this clone. The chain recombines TRBV5-1 with TRBJ2-7; 9 bases align to TRBD1. Unmatched junction bases numbered 4, after V lost 4 bases and J lost 5 bases. Germline CDR1 SGHRS, CDR2 YFSETQ. This CDR3 contains 13 residues. CDR3 sequence (DNA): TGCGCCAGCAGCCAATGGGACAGGGACGAGCAGTACTTC. It specifies CASSQWDRDEQYF.

CDR3 sequence reads: CASSPGQGWDTEAFF. As DNA, the CDR3 is TGTGCCAGCAGTCCGGGACAGGGATGGGACACTGAAGCTTTCTTT. V gene TRBV6-6 combines with J gene TRBJ1-1; TRBD1 agrees at 9 bases. This CDR3 comprises 15 residues. The V gene's germline CDR1 is MNHNY and CDR2 SVGAGI (reference sequence). V lost 5 bases to trimming and J lost 3 bases; unmatched junction nucleotides: 7.

The chain carries TRBV29-1 and TRBJ1-2; maybe TRBD1 (5 bases). The CDR3 is 12 amino acids. CDR1 and CDR2 from the germline V gene are SQVTM and ANQGSEA. Between the trimmed V and J ends, which lost 3 bases and 7 bases, there was a span of 12 bases. The CDR3 loop is CSVDIGQPGYTF. DNA of the CDR3: TGCAGCGTTGATATTGGACAACCTGGCTACACCTTC.

The gene calls are TRBV30 and TRBJ1-4, with 8 bases matching TRBD1. The germline CDR1 and CDR2 sequences are GTSNPN and SVGIG (reference sequence). This CDR3 is built from 13 residues. CDR3 sequence: CAADRGTNEKLFF. The DNA of the CDR3 is TGTGCAGCCGACAGGGGTACTAATGAAAAACTGTTTTTT.

The J gene is TRBJ2-6, the V gene TRBV15; 7 nucleotides line up with TRBD1. The CDR3 totals 15 residues. J was trimmed by 2 bases and V by 6 bases; bases with no gene match: 4. Germline V gene lookup returns CDR1 LNHNV and CDR2 YYDKDF (reference sequence). The CDR3 is CATRPGTAGANVLTF. In DNA form, the CDR3 reads TGTGCCACCAGACCCGGGACAGCTGGGGCCAACGTCCTGACTTTC.

The V gene is TRBV7-9, the J gene TRBJ1-2; 9 nucleotides align to TRBD1. V shed 3 bases, J shed 2 bases, and the junction held 7 bases outside the gene matches. There are 16 residues in the CDR3. Germline V gene lookup returns CDR1 SEHNR and CDR2 FQNEAQ (reference sequence). This CDR3 reads CASSFSATGGNYGYTF. CDR3 nucleotides: TGTGCCAGCAGCTTCAGTGCTACAGGGGGCAACTATGGCTACACCTTC.

This clone has more than one count but fewer than ten. This chain links TRBV27 with TRBJ1-1; D not certain. CDR1 and CDR2 from the germline V gene are MNHEY and SMNVEV (reference sequence). This CDR3 region has 15 residues. Trimming pared 1 base from V and 1 base from J, leaving 10 bases between. CDR3 protein: CASSLYGVWNTEAFF. In DNA, the CDR3 is TGTGCCAGCAGTTTATATGGGGTATGGAACACTGAAGCTTTCTTT.

The chain links TRBV11-2 to TRBJ2-7; the match to TRBD1 covers 8 bases. CDR3 length: 16 amino acids. V trimming: 5 bases; J trimming: 0 bases; junction bases outside the gene matches: 9. Germline V gives CDR1 SGHAT, CDR2 FQNNGV. Here the CDR3 reads CASSVQGALSSYEQYF. In DNA, the CDR3 is TGTGCCAGCAGCGTGCAGGGGGCACTTAGCTCCTACGAGCAGTACTTC. The full variable domain, completed using reference TRBV11-2 and TRBJ2-7, is EAGVAQSPRYKIIEKRQSVAFWCNPISGHATLYWYQQILGQGPKLLIQFQNNGVVDDSQLPKDRFSAERLKGVDSTLKIQPAKLEDSAVYLCASSVQGALSSYEQYFGPGTRLTVT.

CDR3 sequence reads: CASSPKSGGNTEAFF. CDR3 bases: TGTGCCAGCTCACCGAAATCGGGGGGAAACACTGAAGCTTTCTTT. The gene calls are TRBV18 and TRBJ1-1; D may be TRBD1 (5 bases). Trimming left V 3 bases short and J 2 bases short, with 13 bases between. The CDR3 length is 15 residues. Germline V gene lookup returns CDR1 KGHSH and CDR2 LQKENI.

The chain recombines TRBV19 with TRBJ2-3; no clear D. The germline V and J ends were trimmed by 5 bases and 5 bases, with 20 bases remaining between them. This CDR3 contains 16 residues. Germline-derived CDR1 and CDR2 are LNHDA and SQIVND (reference sequence). The CDR3 DNA reads as TGTGCCAGTAGTGTCCTTCCCTCCGCTGGGAAAGATACGCAGTATTTT. Protein sequence: CASSVLPSAGKDTQYF. The full variable domain, rest sourced from reference TRBV19 and TRBJ2-3, is DGGITQSPKYLFRKEGQNVTLSCEQNLNHDAMYWYRQDPGQGLRLIYYSQIVNDFQKGDIAEGYSVSREKKESFPLTVTSAQKNPTAFYLCASSVLPSAGKDTQYFGPGTRLTVL.

The V and J genes are TRBV27 and TRBJ2-2, with 8 bases fitting TRBD2. After removal of 3 bases from V and 3 bases from J, the junction contained 9 bases not matched to a gene. This CDR3 comprises 17 residues. The germline V gene encodes CDR1 MNHEY and CDR2 SMNVEV (reference sequence). The CDR3 reads CASSLKAGATHTGELFF. The CDR3 region has the DNA TGTGCCAGCAGTTTGAAAGCGGGGGCCACACACACCGGGGAGCTGTTTTTT.

The V and J genes are TRBV11-2 and TRBJ1-1, with 11 bases matching TRBD1. Trimming took 4 bases from V and 6 from J; bases not matched to a gene: 7. Germline CDR1 reads SGHAT; CDR2 reads FQNNGV. This CDR3 region has 15 residues. This CDR3 reads CASSSRTGGTAEAFF. The CDR3 nucleotides read TGTGCCAGCAGCTCTCGGACAGGGGGCACCGCTGAAGCTTTCTTT.

V is TRBV27 and J is TRBJ2-5, with 9 bases fitting TRBD1. The CDR3 sequence is 15 residues long. The V and J ends lost 4 bases and 5 bases, in that order; junction bases with no gene match: 8. Germline V CDR1 and CDR2: MNHEY, SMNVEV (reference sequence). Written as DNA, the CDR3 is TGTGCCAGCAGTTCGCCGGGACAGGGAGCGGAGACCCAGTACTTC. Translated: CASSSPGQGAETQYF.

The sample holds a few counts of this clone. This chain connects TRBV7-9 to TRBJ1-2; D gene uncertain. The CDR3 consists of 14 residues. Trimming took 11 bases from V and 4 from J, leaving 20 bases between them. Germline lookup yields CDR1 SEHNR and CDR2 FQNEAQ (reference sequence). CDR3 DNA: TGTGCCGGGAAACTGGGAACGGACTCCTATGGCTACACCTTC. Amino acids: CAGKLGTDSYGYTF.